This entry is about one TCR beta chain. The specificity of this receptor is unknown. No much larger clone is present one base from it, and per-base qualities are unavailable. Collaborating institutions collected whole blood in K2EDTA tubes following their own protocols. For TCRbeta analysis, collaborators shipped samples as frozen whole blood, isolated PBMCs, or DNA extracted from either of those sample types. This entry belongs to a study of blood T cell repertoires in COVID-19 (TCRdb year 2020). General notes on the study: Collaborator samples came from the United States, Italy and Spain and covered acute and convalescent phases of COVID-19. The dataset comprised deeply sampled blood TCRbeta repertoires from subjects exposed to, actively infected with, or recovered from COVID-19. The sample metadata nearly always contained a de-identified subject ID, COVID-19 status, age in years and sex. Where HLA class I and class II types were available, the types were taken from metadata supplied by the sample provider, not from assay-based typing. The material from the prospective study consisted of cDNA or gDNA derived from T cells, B-cell-depleted T cells, or PBMCs. Samples came from the ongoing ImmuneRACE study (first 160 participants) plus 1,254 subjects from 6 global collaborators. The repertoires were released in a freely available public database intended as a resource for research on the immune response to SARS-CoV-2.

TCRbeta CDR3 regions were amplified from genomic DNA by means of the immunoSEQ Assay, a bias-controlled multiplex PCR. Turning to the authors' computational methods: Within the assay, amplification of reference gene primers was used to estimate how many nucleated cells each sample contained. To quantify the absolute abundance of each unique TCRbeta CDR3 rearrangement, sequence reads were collapsed and filtered. For each sample, productive Simpson clonality was calculated as the square root of Simpson's diversity index across productive rearrangements. TCRdb carries this immuneACCESS record with in-frame sequences only. Its versions omit some clonotypes, under half of them owing to an unresolved V gene in the studies checked, with the rest unexplained. The D gene and trimming were derived from the DNA, and the V and J assignments and clone size from that table. Within this sample are about 310,000 clones, with 80% to 90% of them counted one time only. The top ten constitute 1% of the sample.

CDR1 and CDR2 (DFQATT, SNEGSKA) derive from the germline V gene (reference sequence). The CDR3 goes from the cysteine to the phenylalanine over 15 residues. The sequence is cut down to CDR3 DNA, 45 bases in frame from base 1. After removal of 3 bases from V and 1 base from J, the junction retains 5 bases not matched to a gene. Beyond this particular receptor, the publication reports: How much clinical and demographic metadata was included differed by source and by participant, and the metadata was provided uncurated.

The sequenced sample was peripheral blood. The TCR was taken from a man aged 50 to 60 with active or convalescent COVID-19. This chain is built from TRBV20-1 and TRBJ2-5; 10 nucleotides in the junction match TRBD2. The DNA sequence is given as TGCAGTGCTAGTAGTTTAGCGGGGGGCCAAGAGACCCAGTACTTC. Its protein is CSASSLAGGQETQYF.